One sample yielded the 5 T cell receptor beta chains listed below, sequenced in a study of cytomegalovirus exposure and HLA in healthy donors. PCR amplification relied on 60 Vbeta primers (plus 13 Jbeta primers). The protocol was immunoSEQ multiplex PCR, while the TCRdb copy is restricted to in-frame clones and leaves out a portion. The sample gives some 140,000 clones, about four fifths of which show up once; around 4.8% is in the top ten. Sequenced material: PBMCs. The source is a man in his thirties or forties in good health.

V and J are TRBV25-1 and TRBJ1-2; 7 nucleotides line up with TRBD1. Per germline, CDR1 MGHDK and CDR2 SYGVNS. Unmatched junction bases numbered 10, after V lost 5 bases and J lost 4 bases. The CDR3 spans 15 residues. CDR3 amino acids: CASSPRPGQPYGYTF. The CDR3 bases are TGTGCCAGCAGTCCCCGGCCGGGACAGCCCTATGGCTACACCTTC.

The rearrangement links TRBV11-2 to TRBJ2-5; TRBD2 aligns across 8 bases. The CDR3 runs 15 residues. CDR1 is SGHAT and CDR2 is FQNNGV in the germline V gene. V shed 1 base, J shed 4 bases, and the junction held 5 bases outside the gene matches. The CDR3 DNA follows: TGTGCCAGCAGCTTAGCCTTCGGGGGGGGAGAGACCCAGTACTTC. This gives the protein CASSLAFGGGETQYF. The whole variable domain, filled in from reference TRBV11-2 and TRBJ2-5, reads EAGVAQSPRYKIIEKRQSVAFWCNPISGHATLYWYQQILGQGPKLLIQFQNNGVVDDSQLPKDRFSAERLKGVDSTLKIQPAKLEDSAVYLCASSLAFGGGETQYFGPGTRLLVL.

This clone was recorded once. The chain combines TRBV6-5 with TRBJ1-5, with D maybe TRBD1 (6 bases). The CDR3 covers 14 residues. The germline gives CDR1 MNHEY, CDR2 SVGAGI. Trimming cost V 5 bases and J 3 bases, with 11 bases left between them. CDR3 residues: CASSSRQVNQPQHF. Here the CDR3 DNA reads TGTGCCAGCAGTAGTCGACAGGTCAATCAGCCCCAGCATTTT.

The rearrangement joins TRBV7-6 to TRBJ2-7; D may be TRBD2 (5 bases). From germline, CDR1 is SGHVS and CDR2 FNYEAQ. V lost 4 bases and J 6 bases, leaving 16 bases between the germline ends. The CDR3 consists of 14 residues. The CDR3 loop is CASSSRTAPGEQYF. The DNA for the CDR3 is TGTGCCAGCAGCTCCCGGACTGCTCCTGGCGAGCAGTACTTC.

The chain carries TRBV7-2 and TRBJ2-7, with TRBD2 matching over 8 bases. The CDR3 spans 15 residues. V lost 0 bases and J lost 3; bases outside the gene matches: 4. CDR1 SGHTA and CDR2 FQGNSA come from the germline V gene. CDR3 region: CASSLAASGRYEQYF. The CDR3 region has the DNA TGTGCCAGCAGCTTAGCGGCTAGCGGGCGCTACGAGCAGTACTTC.